What follows is one TCR beta chain and its context. The data are from a study of blood T cell repertoires in COVID-19. As for the study in general: The United States, Italy and Spain were the sources of the acute and convalescent COVID-19 samples. In each case, the material was cDNA or gDNA derived from T cells, B-cell-depleted T cells, or PBMCs.

V lost 3 bases and J lost 5; bases outside the gene matches: 4. The CDR3 contains 14 residues. Germline CDR1 KGHSH, CDR2 LQKENI. Authors' methods: For nucleated cells, counts were estimated from reference gene primer amplification. Measured with immunoSEQ multiplex PCR; TCRdb has only the in-frame clones, and not every one. That table furnishes V, J and clone size, whereas the DNA furnished D and trimming. The top ten clones hold 3% to 3.5% of a sample with under 300,000 clones, about 80% of them seen once. The genes are TRBV18 and TRBJ2-7; TRBD1 aligns across 10 bases. The material sequenced was peripheral blood. This clonotype was sampled from a woman aged 80 or over with acute or convalescent COVID-19. The CDR3, as DNA: TGTGCCAGCTCACCGGGGACAGGGGAAAACGAGCAGTACTTC. Translated, it gives CASSPGTGENEQYF.